This TCR beta chain was identified during a study of regulatory T cells in long-lasting Graves disease. Described time point: newly diagnosed GD, antithyroid drugs for less than 3 months. The TCR library was made from RNA extracted from PBMCs. Researchers made TCR beta libraries by using iRepertoire HTBI primers and running Arm-PCR on CDR3 regions. Each CDR3 protein gets one entry after TCRdb re-called the multiplex PCR reads with MiXCR. This table holds 500,000 or so distinct CDR3 sequences, around 15% found once. These data were also reused for a study on T cells in Graves' hyperthyroidism and ophthalmopathy. This second report adds: Ophthalmopathy got predicted by the model a median around 6.8 months before its onset.

The TCR comes from a woman aged 35-65 years with Graves disease. Specimen: peripheral blood mononuclear cells (PBMCs), collected at new diagnosis, from a patient treated with antithyroid drugs.

The CDR3 here is CASSLWQGPKAFF. Written as DNA, the CDR3 is TGTGCCAGCAGCTTATGGCAGGGGCCTAAAGCTTTCTTT. V is TRBV7-2 and J is TRBJ1-1; a possible D gene is TRBD1 (6 bases). The CDR3 loop spans 13 amino acids. Looked up from germline, CDR1 is SGHTA and CDR2 is FQGNSA. V was clipped by 2 bases and J by 9 bases, with 13 bases between them.